These 26 T cell receptor beta chains were all obtained from the same sample, sequenced in a study of prognosis after radiotherapy for stage I lung cancer. Genomic DNA served as the source from which two-round multiplex PCR generated TCR beta CDR3 amplicons. Individual primers that were specific to each TRBV and TRBJ gene served in first-round PCR. Via MiXCR, TCRdb re-called the multiplex PCR reads, giving one row per CDR3 protein. The table has 12,000 or so distinct CDR3 sequences, around 40% seen once. The specimen was PBMCs, collected before or after stereotactic body radiation therapy (not recorded which). These receptors all come from a donor aged 50 or older with non-small cell lung cancer.

This clonotype was counted ten times or more. The gene calls are TRBV20-1 and TRBJ2-2; 9 bases line up with TRBD2. Germline V gene lookup returns CDR1 DFQATT and CDR2 SNEGSKA (reference sequence). V shed 6 bases, J shed 0 bases, and the junction held 11 bases outside the gene matches. The CDR3 covers 17 residues. The CDR3 region is CSASGGRAITNTGELFF. Here the CDR3 DNA reads TGCAGTGCCTCAGGCGGGAGGGCCATTACGAACACCGGGGAGCTGTTTTTT.

This clonotype is labeled as medium-sized. The J gene is TRBJ2-1, the V gene TRBV24-1; 14 nucleotides align to TRBD2. V gave up 4 bases and J gave up 9 bases; unmatched junction bases: 7. This CDR3 contains 16 residues. Germline V gives CDR1 KGHDR, CDR2 SFDVKD. The CDR3 DNA is TGTGCCACCAGTGAGGAGACTAGCGGGAGGGCAGGTGAGCAGTTCTTC. Translated: CATSEETSGRAGEQFF.

This clonotype was seen many times. The rearrangement joins TRBV7-6 to TRBJ2-5; D uncertain. Germline-derived CDR1 and CDR2 are SGHVS and FNYEAQ. The CDR3 contains 14 residues. Trimming removed 4 bases at V and 0 bases at J, with 9 bases between. The CDR3 sequence: CASSSTPYQETQYF. As DNA, the CDR3 is TGTGCCAGCAGCTCAACTCCTTACCAAGAGACCCAGTACTTC.

This clonotype has ten or more counts. V usage is TRBV19 and J usage is TRBJ1-1; D is unclear. This CDR3 region has 13 residues. V was trimmed by 0 bases and J by 8 bases, leaving 10 bases between them. Germline V gives CDR1 LNHDA, CDR2 SQIVND (reference sequence). DNA for the CDR3: TGTGCCAGTAGTATAGAAGGGCAGAGGGAAGCTTTCTTT. Its translation: CASSIEGQREAFF.

Notes on this clonotype: This may be a read error, as it is one base from a much larger clone. The rearrangement uses TRBV11-3 and TRBJ2-1; D call uncertain. From germline, CDR1 is SGHNT and CDR2 YENEEA. CDR3 length: 16 amino acids. V was clipped by 1 base and J by 6 bases, with 16 bases between them. The CDR3 nucleotides are TGTGCCAGCAGCTTAGTCAATGGCCCAGTCGGCAATGAGCAGTTCTTC. Encoded protein: CASSLVNGPVGNEQFF.

With respect to this clonotype: A read error is the likely source, as a far larger clone sits one nucleotide away. The V gene is TRBV24-1, the J gene TRBJ2-7; perhaps TRBD1 as D (5 bases). The CDR3 extends over 11 amino acids. Germline CDR1 reads KGHDR; CDR2 reads SFDVKD. The CDR3 here is CASSWGGEQYF. CDR3 sequence (DNA): TGTGCCAGCAGTTGGGGCGGCGAGCAGTACTTC.

Judged by abundance, this clonotype is medium-sized (0.01 to 0.1%). The genes are TRBV28 and TRBJ2-7; D is uncertain. The CDR3 has 15 residues. The V gene lost 1 base and the J gene lost 1 base, with 11 bases spanning the gap. The germline CDR1 and CDR2 sequences are MDHEN and SYDVKM. The CDR3 loop reads CASSLFQAGSYEQYF. In DNA, the CDR3 is TGTGCCAGCAGTTTATTCCAAGCAGGATCCTACGAGCAGTACTTC.

By share of the sample, this clonotype is medium-sized. The chain carries TRBV27 and TRBJ2-6; 8 nucleotides line up with TRBD1. Germline CDR1 is MNHEY and CDR2 is SMNVEV (reference sequence). The CDR3 contains 16 residues. With 3 bases clipped from V and 2 bases from J, the junction kept 3 bases outside the gene matches. The CDR3 region is CASSFAGGAGANVLTF. For the CDR3, the DNA is TGTGCCAGCAGTTTCGCAGGGGGCGCTGGGGCCAACGTCCTGACTTTC. The full variable domain, with the rest looked up from reference TRBV27 and TRBJ2-6, is EAQVTQNPRYLITVTGKKLTVTCSQNMNHEYMSWYRQDPGLGLRQIYYSMNVEVTDKGDVPEGYKVSRKEKRNFPLILESPSPNQTSLYFCASSFAGGAGANVLTFGAGSRLTVL.

This clonotype has ten or more counts. As DNA, the CDR3 is TGTGCCAGCAGCGGGGCTGACAGGGGAGAAATCTATGGCTACACCTTC. This gives the protein CASSGADRGEIYGYTF. The V call is TRBV5-4, the J call TRBJ1-2; TRBD1 agrees at 8 bases. Germline V CDR1 and CDR2: SGHNT, YYREEE (reference sequence). The CDR3 is 16 amino acids. V was clipped by 4 bases and J by 4 bases; unmatched bases: 12.

This clonotype was observed a few times. The chain recombines TRBV7-6 with TRBJ1-4; 8 bases map to TRBD1. CDR1 is SGHVS and CDR2 is FNYEAQ in the germline V gene. The CDR3 runs 18 residues. Trimming cost V 5 bases and J 0 bases; bases outside gene matches: 11. For the CDR3, the DNA is TGTGCCAGCAGCAAGGGACAGGTCGACACGGCAACTAATGAAAAACTGTTTTTT. Protein product: CASSKGQVDTATNEKLFF. The whole variable domain, remainder taken from reference TRBV7-6 and TRBJ1-4, is GAGVSQSPRYKVTKRGQDVALRCDPISGHVSLYWYRQALGQGPEFLTYFNYEAQQDKSGLPNDRFSAERPEGSISTLTIQRTEQRDSAMYRCASSKGQVDTATNEKLFFGSGTQLSVL.

A word on this clonotype: A read error is possible here, since a much larger clone lies one base away. The genes are TRBV6-2 or TRBV6-3 and TRBJ2-4; 14 bases map to TRBD2. The V gene end was trimmed by 3 bases and the J gene end by 15 bases; junction bases not matched to a gene: 7. The CDR3 consists of 14 residues. In germline, CDR1 is MNHEY, CDR2 SVGEGT. CDR3 sequence: CASSYLGLAGALYF. The CDR3 nucleotides are TGTGCCAGCAGTTATCTGGGACTAGCGGGGGCCTTGTACTTC.

By sample fraction, this clonotype is medium-sized (0.01 to 0.1%). The chain combines TRBV11-3 with TRBJ1-3, with D unresolved. The germline V and J ends were trimmed by 3 bases and 0 bases, with 12 bases remaining between them. The CDR3 runs 16 residues. From germline, CDR1 is SGHNT and CDR2 YENEEA. CDR3 protein: CASSFSHVLSGNTIYF. The CDR3 nucleotides read TGTGCCAGCAGCTTCTCACATGTGCTCTCTGGAAACACCATATATTTT.

A remark on this clonotype: This sequence is one base from a far larger clone and is likely a read error. The rearrangement uses TRBV7-6 and TRBJ2-7; maybe TRBD1 (5 bases). In germline, CDR1 is SGHVS, CDR2 FNYEAQ. V lost 3 bases, J lost 7 bases, and 19 bases lay in between. The CDR3 covers 15 residues. CDR3 nucleotide sequence: TGTGCCAGCAGCTTCTGGGCCGACAGTTTAAATGAGCAGTACTTC. This codes for CASSFWADSLNEQYF.

The J gene is TRBJ2-7, the V gene TRBV7-9, with 8 bases aligning to TRBD2. There are 14 residues in the CDR3. CDR1 SEHNR and CDR2 FQNEAQ come from the germline V gene (reference sequence). With 5 bases clipped from V and 2 bases from J, the junction kept 5 bases outside the gene matches. CDR3 sequence: CASSVSGVTYEQYF. The CDR3 DNA follows: TGTGCCAGCAGCGTTAGCGGGGTTACCTACGAGCAGTACTTC.

Note on this clonotype: A far larger clone is just one base off, so this is likely a read error. This chain connects TRBV15 to TRBJ2-7; D gene uncertain. Germline V gene data show CDR1 as LNHNV and CDR2 as YYDKDF (reference sequence). This CDR3 is built from 15 residues. Trimming stripped 3 bases from V and 7 bases from J, with 19 bases between. The CDR3 DNA reads TGTGCCACCAGCAGGACGGGTGGAGCTTACAATGAGCAGTACTTC. Translated: CATSRTGGAYNEQYF.

For this clonotype: A far larger clone is just one base off, so this is likely a read error. This chain joins TRBV6-5 and TRBJ2-5, with TRBD2 matching over 8 bases. The CDR3 is 17 residues long. After removal of 4 bases from V and 2 bases from J, the junction contained 12 bases not matched to a gene. The germline CDR1 and CDR2 sequences are MNHEY and SVGAGI. The CDR3 DNA reads TGTGCCAGCAGTTGGGGACTAGTGGGAGTAGGACAAGAGACCCAGTACTTC. Its protein product is CASSWGLVGVGQETQYF.

There are many counts of this clonotype. V and J are TRBV3-1 and TRBJ1-1; D is possibly TRBD1 (5 bases). The CDR3 spans 15 residues. Between the trimmed V and J ends, which lost 4 bases and 2 bases, there was a span of 14 bases. Germline CDR1 is LGHDT and CDR2 is YNNKEL (reference sequence). The CDR3 reads CASSRTQGSNTEAFF. For the CDR3, the DNA is TGTGCCAGCAGCCGCACGCAGGGTTCCAACACTGAAGCTTTCTTT.

The chain carries TRBV6-1 and TRBJ1-3; no clear D gene. The V and J ends lost 9 bases and 2 bases respectively, with 11 bases between them. The germline gives CDR1 MNHNS, CDR2 SASEGT. The CDR3 has 13 amino acids. CDR3 DNA: TGTGCCAGTCGCCAAGGTACTGGAAACACCATATATTTT. Translated: CASRQGTGNTIYF.

V usage is TRBV2 and J usage is TRBJ1-5; D remains ambiguous. Germline V gene data show CDR1 as SNHLY and CDR2 as FYNNEI. V lost 8 bases to trimming and J lost 0 bases, with 11 bases between them. This CDR3 region has 14 residues. CDR3 residues: CASGENHSNQPQHF. The DNA of the CDR3 is TGTGCCAGCGGCGAGAACCATAGCAATCAGCCCCAGCATTTT.

Concerning this clonotype: A much larger clone sits a single nucleotide away, making a read error possible. The chain joins TRBV6-4 to TRBJ2-1, with 7 bases fitting TRBD2. Per germline, CDR1 MRHNA and CDR2 SNTAGT. The CDR3 loop spans 15 amino acids. CDR3 residues: CASSDLAEGCNEQLF. CDR3 nucleotide sequence: TGTGCCAGCAGTGACCTAGCGGAGGGCTGCAATGAGCAGCTCTTC.

This clonotype showed up many times. V and J are TRBV7-3 and TRBJ1-6; 7 nucleotides agree with TRBD1. With V trimmed by 1 base and J by 9 bases, 9 bases remained unmatched. Germline CDR1 is SGHTA and CDR2 is FQGTGA. This CDR3 comprises 16 residues. DNA of the CDR3: TGTGCCAGCAGCTTAAGGGTAGGGGGCTTGGGTTCACCCCTCCACTTT. Its translation is CASSLRVGGLGSPLHF.

The chain carries TRBV28 and TRBJ1-3; no definite D call. The CDR3 is 14 residues long. In germline, CDR1 is MDHEN, CDR2 SYDVKM. Trimming took off 8 bases at V and 5 bases at J, with 16 bases between the two ends. CDR3 region: CASRNPLYRNTIYF. The CDR3 DNA reads as TGTGCCAGCCGAAACCCACTCTACAGAAACACCATATATTTT.

The chain employs TRBV19 and TRBJ1-1, with no clear D. The CDR3 is 13 amino acids. V was clipped by 3 bases and J by 8 bases, with 13 bases between them. CDR1 and CDR2 (germline): LNHDA, SQIVND (reference sequence). CDR3 DNA sequence: TGTGCCAGTAGTATGGTGCGGGCAACAGAAGCTTTCTTT. Its protein is CASSMVRATEAFF. The complete variable domain, with remaining parts taken from reference TRBV19 and TRBJ1-1, reads DGGITQSPKYLFRKEGQNVTLSCEQNLNHDAMYWYRQDPGQGLRLIYYSQIVNDFQKGDIAEGYSVSREKKESFPLTVTSAQKNPTAFYLCASSMVRATEAFFGQGTRLTVV.

V and J are TRBV7-9 and TRBJ1-5, with D unclear. The CDR3 length is 14 residues. V dropped 1 base and J dropped 5 bases, with 9 bases sitting between them. Per the germline V gene, CDR1 is SEHNR and CDR2 is FQNEAQ (reference sequence). CDR3 region: CASSLEEGYQPQHF. The CDR3 nucleotides read TGTGCCAGCAGCTTAGAGGAAGGTTATCAGCCCCAGCATTTT.

Notes on this clonotype: This is likely an artifact of a read error, given a far larger clone one base away. The chain combines TRBV7-2 with TRBJ2-7; tentatively, D is TRBD2 (6 bases). This CDR3 region has 14 residues. The V end lost 7 bases, the J end lost 7 bases, and 20 bases lay between the germline ends. Germline V lookup: CDR1 SGHTA, CDR2 FQGNSA. The CDR3 protein is CASIVRLGSNEQYF. The CDR3 bases are TGTGCCAGCATCGTTCGACTAGGGAGCAATGAGCAGTACTTC.

This clonotype was observed many times. In DNA form, the CDR3 reads TGTGCCAGCAGCTTAGGGCCGCAGGGTTCTGGAAACACCATATATTTT. It translates to CASSLGPQGSGNTIYF. The genes are TRBV7-6 and TRBJ1-3, with a weak D call TRBD1 (5 bases). The V end lost 1 base, the J end lost 1 base, and 11 bases lay between the germline ends. Germline V gene lookup returns CDR1 SGHVS and CDR2 FNYEAQ. CDR3 length: 16 amino acids.